The clone carrying this T cell receptor (beta chain) was seen more than once but under ten times. The CDR3 totals 12 residues. V lost 3 bases and J 5 bases, leaving 7 bases between the germline ends. Germline V CDR1 and CDR2: LNHDA, SQIVND (reference sequence). This sample is part of a study of CD8+ T cells in alopecia areata. Those with alopecia areata gave lesional scalp punch biopsies and peripheral blood. Extraction of RNA preceded its reverse transcription into cDNA, which served as the sequencing template. Assay: immunoSEQ multiplex PCR; the TCRdb copy retains only in-frame clones and omits some. The table shows some 100,000 clones, with around two fifths occurring only once.

The sequence was collected from a human donor with alopecia areata. The sequenced material came from CD4+ T cells sorted from blood. The chain employs TRBV19 and TRBJ2-5; no definite D call. This CDR3 is CASSMERETQYF. The CDR3 DNA is TGTGCCAGTAGTATGGAACGGGAGACCCAGTACTTC.